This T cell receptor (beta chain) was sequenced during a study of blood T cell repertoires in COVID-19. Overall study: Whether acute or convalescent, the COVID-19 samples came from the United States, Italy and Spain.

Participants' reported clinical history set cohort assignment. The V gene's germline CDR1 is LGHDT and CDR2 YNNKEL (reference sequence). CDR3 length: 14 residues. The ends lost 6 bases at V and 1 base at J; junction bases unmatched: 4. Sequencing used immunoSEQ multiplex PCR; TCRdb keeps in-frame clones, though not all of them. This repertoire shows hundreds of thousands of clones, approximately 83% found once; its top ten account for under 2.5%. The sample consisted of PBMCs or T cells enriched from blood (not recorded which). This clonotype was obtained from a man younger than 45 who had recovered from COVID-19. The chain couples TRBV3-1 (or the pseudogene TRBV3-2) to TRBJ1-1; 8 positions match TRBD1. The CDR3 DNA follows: TGTGCCAGCAGAGTCGGGACAGGGAACACTGAAGCTTTCTTT. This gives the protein CASRVGTGNTEAFF.